A single sample gave rise to the 12 T cell receptor beta chains below, sequenced in a study of T cells in Graves' hyperthyroidism and ophthalmopathy. From RNA transcripts, TCR beta CDR3 regions were amplified. Initially, a first-round RT-PCR of the TCR CDR3 employed the HTBI primer set. Each CDR3 protein is one row after TCRdb ran MiXCR on the multiplex PCR reads. The repertoire holds hundreds of thousands of distinct CDR3 sequences, less than 20% seen once, with around an eighth in the top ten. The sequenced sample consisted of blood. The receptors stem from a woman aged 18-29 years with Graves' hyperthyroidism.

This clonotype was recorded many times. The chain has TRBV11-1 and TRBJ2-5; D might be TRBD2 (6 bases). Per the germline V gene, CDR1 is SGHAT and CDR2 is FQDESV (reference sequence). Between the trimmed V and J ends, which lost 4 bases and 1 base, there was a span of 13 bases. The CDR3 loop spans 15 amino acids. In DNA, the CDR3 is TGTGCCAGCAGCTCCGTGCGGGGCCCCCAAGAGACCCAGTACTTC. It is translated as CASSSVRGPQETQYF.

At least ten counts were recorded for this clonotype. The CDR3, as DNA: TGTGCCAGCAGCTTAGTGGTTTCTAGCGGGAGGGCCGAGCAGTACTTC. This sequence encodes CASSLVVSSGRAEQYF. The V and J genes are TRBV7-9 and TRBJ2-7; 12 bases are a match to TRBD2. The V and J ends lost 1 base and 6 bases, in that order; junction bases with no gene match: 7. CDR1 is SEHNR, CDR2 FQNEAQ, per germline (reference sequence). CDR3 length: 16 amino acids.

This clonotype was detected a few times. Here the CDR3 DNA reads TGTGCCAGCAGCTCGCCTACAGGGGGCTACGACTATGGCTACACCTTC. It is translated as CASSSPTGGYDYGYTF. The chain couples TRBV7-9 to TRBJ1-2, with TRBD1 matching over 9 bases. Unmatched junction bases numbered 9, after V lost 4 bases and J lost 3 bases. CDR1 is SEHNR, CDR2 FQNEAQ, per germline (reference sequence). The CDR3 runs to 16 residues.

This clonotype came up many times. This chain links TRBV11-2 with TRBJ2-1; tentative D call: TRBD1 (6 bases). The CDR3 sequence is 15 residues long. The V gene's germline CDR1 is SGHAT and CDR2 FQNNGV. Trimming cost V 0 bases and J 4 bases, with 10 bases left between them. CDR3 sequence: CASSLEGAAYNEQFF. The DNA of the CDR3 is TGTGCCAGCAGCTTAGAGGGGGCCGCTTACAATGAGCAGTTCTTC.

This clonotype was recorded many times. This chain joins TRBV5-1 and TRBJ1-5, with D tentatively TRBD1 (5 bases). This CDR3 comprises 14 residues. CDR1 and CDR2 (germline): SGHRS, YFSETQ. The V and J ends lost 0 bases and 7 bases respectively, with 11 bases between them. The CDR3 DNA reads as TGCGCCAGCAGCTTGGAGCCAGGGAGGCAGCCCCAGCATTTT. It specifies CASSLEPGRQPQHF.

This clonotype was seen a handful of times. The CDR3 DNA follows: TGTGCCAGCAGCTGGGGGTTGGAGACCCAGTACTTC. Its translation: CASSWGLETQYF. This chain links TRBV7-9 with TRBJ2-5; D is possibly TRBD1 or TRBD2 (5 bases each). V gave up 4 bases and J gave up 5 bases, with 8 bases separating them. CDR1 and CDR2 (germline): SEHNR, FQNEAQ (reference sequence). The CDR3 contains 12 residues. Full variable domain (outside the CDR3, taken from reference TRBV7-9 and TRBJ2-5): DTGVSQNPRHKITKRGQNVTFRCDPISEHNRLYWYRQTLGQGPEFLTYFQNEAQLEKSRLLSDRFSAERPKGSFSTLEIQRTEQGDSAMYLCASSWGLETQYFGPGTRLLVL.

V usage is TRBV12-3 or TRBV12-4 and J usage is TRBJ1-1, with a tentative D call TRBD1 (6 bases). The germline V and J ends were trimmed by 10 bases and 5 bases, with 14 bases remaining between them. The CDR3 runs 12 residues. The CDR3 DNA sequence: TGTGCCATCCATTATGGACAGACTGAAGCTTTCTTT. This encodes CAIHYGQTEAFF.

This clonotype was detected many times. The genes are TRBV20-1 and TRBJ2-1, with D possibly TRBD2 on 6 matching bases. The V gene's germline CDR1 is DFQATT and CDR2 SNEGSKA (reference sequence). The germline V and J ends were trimmed by 4 bases and 5 bases, with 21 bases remaining between them. The CDR3 has 16 residues. The CDR3 loop reads CSAISPGLKGDNEQFF. CDR3 DNA sequence: TGCAGTGCTATCAGTCCGGGACTCAAGGGAGACAATGAGCAGTTCTTC.

This clonotype turned up a few times. As DNA, the CDR3 is TGTGCCAGCAGCATAGACAGAATCACCGGGGAGCTGTTTTTT. It yields the protein CASSIDRITGELFF. J is TRBJ2-2 and V is TRBV9, with D possibly matching TRBD1 (5 bases). V was pared by 4 bases and J by 4 bases, with 11 bases between. Germline loops: CDR1 SGDLS, CDR2 YYNGEE. This CDR3 spans 14 amino acids.

The chain couples TRBV5-1 to TRBJ1-3, with D possibly being TRBD1 (6 bases). CDR3 length: 14 residues. Trimming cost V 0 bases and J 7 bases, with 11 bases left between them. Germline loops: CDR1 SGHRS, CDR2 YFSETQ. The DNA for the CDR3 is TGCGCCAGCAGCTTGGGACAGGCTACCAACACCATATATTTT. Protein: CASSLGQATNTIYF.

This clonotype was counted ten times or more. The chain combines TRBV5-6 with TRBJ2-5; a possible D gene is TRBD2 (5 bases). Trimming took 0 bases from V and 2 from J, leaving 11 bases between them. The CDR3 loop spans 15 amino acids. Per germline, CDR1 SGHDT and CDR2 YYEEEE. The CDR3 here is CASSLVAQRQETQYF. CDR3 nucleotides: TGTGCCAGCAGCTTGGTGGCCCAGCGGCAAGAGACCCAGTACTTC.

This clonotype has at least ten counts. The chain joins TRBV7-2 to TRBJ2-7; a possible D gene is TRBD1 (5 bases). Per germline, CDR1 SGHTA and CDR2 FQGNSA. This CDR3 spans 14 amino acids. V gave up 3 bases and J gave up 6 bases, with 15 bases separating them. The CDR3: CASSFYQGSGEQYF. The CDR3 bases are TGTGCCAGCAGCTTTTATCAGGGATCCGGCGAGCAGTACTTC.